A single sample is the source of the 4 T cell receptor beta chains below, sequenced in a study of T cells in Graves' hyperthyroidism and ophthalmopathy. Amplified regions were TCR beta CDR3 sequences from RNA transcripts. A first-round RT-PCR of the TCR CDR3 used the HTBI primer set. MiXCR, applied by TCRdb to the multiplex PCR reads, yields one record per CDR3 protein. This sample has 300,000 to 450,000 distinct CDR3 sequences, with about 14% found just once. Input material: blood. These receptors were obtained from a woman aged 55-75 years with Graves' hyperthyroidism.

CDR3 loop: CASSEWTGDLVISGNTIYF. In nucleotides, the CDR3 is TGTGCCAGCAGTGAATGGACAGGGGACTTGGTAATCTCTGGAAACACCATATATTTT. The chain links TRBV2 to TRBJ1-3; TRBD1 matches 9 bases. The length of the CDR3 is 19 residues. The trim removed 2 bases at V and 0 bases at J, leaving 11 bases unmatched. The germline V gene encodes CDR1 SNHLY and CDR2 FYNNEI.

The V call is TRBV28, the J call TRBJ2-7, with D perhaps matching TRBD1 (6 bases). The ends were cut back, 7 bases at V and 3 bases at J, with 10 bases in the middle. Per the germline V gene, CDR1 is MDHEN and CDR2 is SYDVKM. The CDR3 is 12 residues long. CDR3 amino acids: CASNLQGYEQYF. In DNA, the CDR3 is TGTGCCAGCAACCTACAGGGCTACGAGCAGTACTTC.

Only one count was recorded for this clonotype. The chain employs TRBV9 and TRBJ2-7; D ambiguous. The CDR3 covers 14 residues. V lost 4 bases and J 4 bases, leaving 15 bases between the germline ends. Germline V gene sequence: CDR1 SGDLS, CDR2 YYNGEE. CDR3 sequence: CASSPSLRPYEQYF. CDR3 coding DNA: TGTGCCAGCAGCCCCAGTCTCAGGCCGTACGAGCAGTACTTC.

This clonotype was counted many times. The chain uses TRBV9 and TRBJ2-5; tentative D call: TRBD2 (8 bases). This CDR3 is built from 14 residues. Germline V gene data show CDR1 as SGDLS and CDR2 as YYNGEE. Trimming removed 4 bases from V and 5 bases from J, with 15 bases in between. Here the CDR3 DNA reads TGTGCCAGCAGCCGGGAGGGGGCTTGGGAGACCCAGTACTTC. It encodes CASSREGAWETQYF. Combining the CDR3 with reference TRBV9 and TRBJ2-5 gives the whole variable domain DSGVTQTPKHLITATGQRVTLRCSPRSGDLSVYWYQQSLDQGLQFLIQYYNGEERAKGNILERFSAQQFPDLHSELNLSSLELGDSALYFCASSREGAWETQYFGPGTRLLVL.